This T cell receptor (beta chain) comes out of a study of PD-1 blockade in classical Hodgkin lymphoma. Sequencing was performed with immunoSEQ multiplex PCR; in TCRdb, only in-frame clones are kept and a portion is missing. The sample has 40,000 to 50,000 clones; 78% are singletons. Following autologous stem cell transplantation, relapse occurred in every patient, and exposure to brentuximab vedotin varied. The source material was peripheral blood mononuclear cells (PBMCs), sampled at baseline. The TCR was taken from a human donor with classical Hodgkin lymphoma.

This CDR3 is CAWKRRAGQAFF. In DNA, the CDR3 is TGTGCCTGGAAGAGAAGAGCAGGCCAAGCTTTCTTT. The chain is built from TRBV30 and TRBJ1-1; D gene ambiguous. Looked up from germline, CDR1 is GTSNPN and CDR2 is SVGIG (reference sequence). The CDR3 contains 12 residues. The V gene lost 4 bases and the J gene lost 9 bases, with 15 bases spanning the gap. Drawing the rest from reference TRBV30 and TRBJ1-1, the complete variable domain is SQTIHQWPATLVQPVGSPLSLECTVEGTSNPNLYWYRQAAGRGLQLLFYSVGIGQISSEVPQNLSASRPQDRQFILSSKKLLLSDSGFYLCAWKRRAGQAFFGQGTRLTVV.